This T cell receptor (beta chain) was retrieved from a study of blood T cell repertoires in COVID-19. The length of the CDR3 is 11 residues. With 5 bases removed from V and 0 bases from J, the gap between germline ends came to 4 bases. The V gene's germline CDR1 is DFQATT and CDR2 SNEGSKA (reference sequence). Repertoires were generated with immunoSEQ multiplex PCR, while TCRdb's copy carries only in-frame clones and drops some. The repertoire includes over 100,000 clones, 88% of them detected once, and around 10% sits in the top ten. The gene calls are TRBV20-1 and TRBJ1-1; D gene unclear. The TCR sequence derives from a man aged 45-65 years with acute or convalescent COVID-19. Material for sequencing was peripheral blood. This CDR3 reads CSASMNTEAFF. The CDR3, as DNA: TGCAGTGCTTCTATGAACACTGAAGCTTTCTTT.